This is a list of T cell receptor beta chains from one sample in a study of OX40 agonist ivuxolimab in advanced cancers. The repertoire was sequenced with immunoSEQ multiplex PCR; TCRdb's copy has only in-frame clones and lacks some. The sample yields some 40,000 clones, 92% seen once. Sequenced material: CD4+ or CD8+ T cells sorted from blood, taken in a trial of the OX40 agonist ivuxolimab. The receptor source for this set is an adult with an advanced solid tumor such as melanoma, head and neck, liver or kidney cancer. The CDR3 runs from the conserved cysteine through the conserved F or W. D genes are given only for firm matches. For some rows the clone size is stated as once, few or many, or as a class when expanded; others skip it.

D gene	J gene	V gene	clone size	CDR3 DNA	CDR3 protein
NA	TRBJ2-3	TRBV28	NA	TGTGCCAGCAGTTTAGCCGGGAATAAACCAGATACGCAGTATTTT	CASSLAGNKPDTQYF
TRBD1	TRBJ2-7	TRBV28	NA	TGTGCCAGCAGTTCTGACAGGGGTTGGGAGCAGTACTTC	CASSSDRGWEQYF
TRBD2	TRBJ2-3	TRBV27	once	TGTGCCAGCAGGGGGGGGAGTACAGATACGCAGTATTTT	CASRGGSTDTQYF
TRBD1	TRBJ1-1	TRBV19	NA	TGTGCCAGTAGGGAGACAGGGAACGGGGCTGAAGCTTTCTTT	CASRETGNGAEAFF
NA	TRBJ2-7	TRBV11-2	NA	TGTGCCAGCAGCCTACTCCCGCTAGGGCAGGCCTACGAGCAGTACTTC	CASSLLPLGQAYEQYF
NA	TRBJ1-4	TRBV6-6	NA	TGTGCCAGCAGTCATAGGCCCGTTGAAAAACTGTTTTTT	CASSHRPVEKLFF
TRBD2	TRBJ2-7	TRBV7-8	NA	TGTGCCAGCAGCTTAAAAGGGACTAGCGGCTACGAGCAGTACTTC	CASSLKGTSGYEQYF
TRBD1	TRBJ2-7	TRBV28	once	TGTGCCAGTCAAGGAGGTGTGGGACAGGGGGCGCGAGAGCAGTACTTC	CASQGGVGQGAREQYF
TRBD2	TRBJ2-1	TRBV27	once	TGTGCCAGCAGTTTGAGGGGTGGGACTAGTTATGAGCAGTTCTTC	CASSLRGGTSYEQFF
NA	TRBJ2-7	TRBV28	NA	TGTGCCAGCAGAGGGGACACCTTAGGAGGCGAGCAGTACTTC	CASRGDTLGGEQYF
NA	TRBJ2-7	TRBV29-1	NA	TGCAGCGTTGACACAGGGGAGGGGGAGCAGTACTTC	CSVDTGEGEQYF
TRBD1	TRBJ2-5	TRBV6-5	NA	TGTGCCAGCAGCTCCGGGACAGATCAAGAGACCCAGTACTTC	CASSSGTDQETQYF
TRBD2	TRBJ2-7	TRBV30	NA	TGTGCCTGGAGTGTAGGCGGGAGCTACGAGCAGTACTTC	CAWSVGGSYEQYF
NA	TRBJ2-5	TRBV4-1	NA	TGCGCCAGCAGCCCGGAACCGCGCGGGGAGACCCAGTACTTC	CASSPEPRGETQYF
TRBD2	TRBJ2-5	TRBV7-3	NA	TGTGCCAGCAGCTTGGGACTAGCGGGTCAAGAGACCCAGTACTTC	CASSLGLAGQETQYF
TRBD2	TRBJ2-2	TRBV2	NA	TGTGCCAGCAGGACCACTAGCGGAGAAACCGGGGAGCTGTTTTTT	CASRTTSGETGELFF
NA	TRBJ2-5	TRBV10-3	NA	TGTGCCATCAGTGTGGGAGAGACCCAGTACTTC	CAISVGETQYF
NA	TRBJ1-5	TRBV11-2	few	TGTGCCAGCAGCTTAGCTGACGGTAGGAATCAGCCCCAGCATTTT	CASSLADGRNQPQHF
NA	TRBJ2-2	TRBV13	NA	TGTGCCAGCAGCTCCGGACAGTACACCGGGGAGCTGTTTTTT	CASSSGQYTGELFF
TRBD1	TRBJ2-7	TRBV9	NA	TGTGCCAGCAGCGATGGACAGGGCTACGAGCAGTACTTC	CASSDGQGYEQYF
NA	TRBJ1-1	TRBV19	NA	TGTGCCAGTAGTATAAGTTTCCCAGTATCTGAAGCTTTCTTT	CASSISFPVSEAFF
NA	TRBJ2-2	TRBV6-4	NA	TGTGCCAGCAGTGACCTGCCCGGGTTGGGCACCGGGGAGCTGTTTTTT	CASSDLPGLGTGELFF
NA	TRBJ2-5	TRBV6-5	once	TGTGCCAGCAGTTACTCAGAGACCCAGTACTTC	CASSYSETQYF
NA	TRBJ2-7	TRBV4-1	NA	TGCGCCAGCAAAGAAACAGACCTTACCTACGAGCAGTACTTC	CASKETDLTYEQYF
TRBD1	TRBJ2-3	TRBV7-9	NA	TGTGCCAGCAGCCCAGAGGGGACAGCCCTCACAGATACGCAGTATTTT	CASSPEGTALTDTQYF
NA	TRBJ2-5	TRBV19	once	TGTGCCAGTAGTCGGAACAACCTTGGGGGGAAAGAGACCCAGTACTTC	CASSRNNLGGKETQYF
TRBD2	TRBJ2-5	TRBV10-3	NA	TGTGCCATCAGTGAGACTTTAGGACTAGCGGGAGCGGAGACCCAGTACTTC	CAISETLGLAGAETQYF
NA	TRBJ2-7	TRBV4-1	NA	TGCGCCAGCAGCCAAGTGGACAGTGGCTCCTACGAGCAGTACTTC	CASSQVDSGSYEQYF
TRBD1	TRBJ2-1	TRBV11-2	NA	TGTGCCAGCAGCTTCCGGGACAGGGGAATCAATGAGCAGTTCTTC	CASSFRDRGINEQFF
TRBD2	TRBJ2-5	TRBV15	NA	TGTGCCACCAGCAGAGGAGGGCTAGCGGGAATTCAAGAGACCCAGTACTTC	CATSRGGLAGIQETQYF
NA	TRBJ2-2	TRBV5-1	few	TGCGCCAGCACCCTGGGGGGGGAGCTGTTTTTT	CASTLGGELFF
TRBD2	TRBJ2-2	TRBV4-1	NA	TGCGCCAGCAGCCATGTGGGACTATTGAACACCGGGGAGCTGTTTTTT	CASSHVGLLNTGELFF
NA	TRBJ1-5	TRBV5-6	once	TGTGCCAGCAGCCTTAATAGCAATCAGCCCCAGCATTTT	CASSLNSNQPQHF
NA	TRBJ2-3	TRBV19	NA	TGTGCCAGTAGTATGGGGGCCCGAAGCACAGATACGCAGTATTTT	CASSMGARSTDTQYF
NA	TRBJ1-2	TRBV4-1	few	TGCGCCAGCAGCCAAGCCGACAGCTATGGCTACACCTTC	CASSQADSYGYTF
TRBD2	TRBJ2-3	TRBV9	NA	TGTGCCAGCAGCGTATCGGGACTAGCGGCGGATACGCAGTATTTT	CASSVSGLAADTQYF
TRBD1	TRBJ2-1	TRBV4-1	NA	TGCGCCAGCAGCCCTCTACAGGGGTACAATGAGCAGTTCTTC	CASSPLQGYNEQFF
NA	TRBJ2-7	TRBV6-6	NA	TGTGCCAGCAGTTACGTCGCAGGATCCTACGAGCAGTACTTC	CASSYVAGSYEQYF
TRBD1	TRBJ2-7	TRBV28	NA	TGTGCCAGCGATTCCAACCGGGACAGGTCCTTCGGGGTGCAGTACTTC	CASDSNRDRSFGVQYF
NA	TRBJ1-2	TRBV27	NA	TGTGCCAGCAGTTCGACAGGAACTAACTATGGCTACACCTTC	CASSSTGTNYGYTF
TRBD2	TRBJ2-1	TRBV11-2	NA	TGTGCCAGCAGCTCCCCTTACAGCTACCGGGAGGTCAATGAGCAGTTCTTC	CASSSPYSYREVNEQFF
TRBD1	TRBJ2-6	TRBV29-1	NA	TGCAGCGTTGAAACCCGGGACAGACGCTCTGGGGCCAACGTCCTGACTTTC	CSVETRDRRSGANVLTF
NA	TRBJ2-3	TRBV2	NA	TGTGCCAGCAGAAGCCGGGGCACAGATACGCAGTATTTT	CASRSRGTDTQYF
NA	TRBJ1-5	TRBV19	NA	TGTGCCACGTCCCCTTTGCCGGGCGGCCAGCCCCAGCATTTT	CATSPLPGGQPQHF
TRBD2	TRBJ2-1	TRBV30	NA	TGTGCCTGGAGTGTCGGGGGGATGTACAATGAGCAGTTCTTC	CAWSVGGMYNEQFF
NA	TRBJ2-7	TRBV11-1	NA	TGTGCCAGCAGCCCGCGGGACATACTCTACGAGCAGTACTTC	CASSPRDILYEQYF
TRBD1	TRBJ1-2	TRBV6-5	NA	TGTGCCAGCAGTTACCGGGGACAGGGGAACTATGGCTACACCTTC	CASSYRGQGNYGYTF
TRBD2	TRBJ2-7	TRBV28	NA	TGTGCCAGCAGTTTCCTCTCATCCGGGAGGGCCTACGAGCAGTACTTC	CASSFLSSGRAYEQYF